A selection of T cell receptor beta chains follows, all from one sample in a study of blood T cells in healthy people across ages. One entry per CDR3 protein, called by TCRdb with MiXCR from the 5' RACE reads. The table lists about 730,000 distinct CDR3 sequences, 40% to 45% of them singletons. Source material: blood. Source of these receptors: a woman aged 60-70 years in good health. Each CDR3 is given with its conserved first and last residue. The D gene is left open where the match is weak. Only part of the rows carry a size: once, few, many, or a class if the clone is expanded.

NA	once	TRBV29-1	TRBJ2-4	CSAVGRSKNIQYF	TGCAGCGCCGTGGGACGAAGCAAAAACATTCAGTACTTC
TRBD1	few	TRBV20-1	TRBJ2-7	CSAPDRVKKQYF	TGCAGTGCCCCGGACAGGGTAAAAAAGCAGTACTTC
TRBD2	NA	TRBV29-1	TRBJ2-1	CSVGSGLAVYNEQFF	TGCAGCGTTGGAAGTGGACTAGCGGTTTACAATGAGCAGTTCTTC
TRBD1	NA	TRBV20-1	TRBJ1-1	CSAREGRGPVSTEAFF	TGCAGTGCTAGAGAGGGCAGGGGGCCGGTTAGCACTGAAGCTTTCTTT
NA	NA	TRBV27	TRBJ2-7	CASSVKGSYEQYF	TGTGCCAGCAGTGTAAAGGGGTCCTACGAGCAGTACTTC
NA	once	TRBV4-3	TRBJ2-5	CASSPDGYNEQYF	TGCGCCAGCAGCCCCGACGGGTACAATGAGCAGTACTTC
NA	NA	TRBV7-2	TRBJ1-2	CASSLATANDYGGYTF	TGTGCCAGCAGCTTAGCTACGGCGAACGACTATGGCGGCTACACCTTC
NA	NA	TRBV27	TRBJ2-3	CASSLSIAADGTDTQYF	TGTGCCAGCAGTTTATCGATCGCCGCGGATGGCACAGATACGCAGTATTTT
NA	NA	TRBV21-1	TRBJ2-1	CASKDRGKFYEQFF	TGTGCCAGCAAGGACAGGGGGAAGTTCTATGAGCAGTTCTTC
TRBD1	NA	TRBV7-3	TRBJ1-1	CASSSIGQGTGTEAFF	TGTGCCAGCAGCTCAATAGGACAGGGGACGGGCACTGAAGCTTTCTTT
TRBD1	NA	TRBV29-1	TRBJ1-1	CSATDRGLNTEAFF	TGCAGCGCGACCGACAGGGGGTTGAACACTGAAGCTTTCTTT
NA	NA	TRBV20-1	TRBJ2-3	CSARDFHTDTQYF	TGCAGCGCTAGAGATTTTCACACAGATACGCAGTATTTT
NA	NA	TRBV4-3	TRBJ1-4	CASSQDGAQGREKLFF	TGCGCCAGCAGCCAAGATGGGGCCCAGGGAAGGGAAAAACTGTTTTTT
TRBD1	many	TRBV10-3	TRBJ1-2	CASHRDRVFDGYTF	TGTGCCTCACACCGGGACAGGGTTTTCGATGGCTACACCTTC
NA	few	TRBV3-1	TRBJ1-1	CASTQGTEAFF	TGTGCCAGCACTCAGGGAACTGAAGCTTTCTTT
NA	NA	TRBV5-1	TRBJ2-3	CASSPAGTGTDTQYF	TGCGCCAGCAGCCCGGCTGGGACTGGCACAGATACGCAGTATTTT
NA	NA	TRBV11-2	TRBJ1-2	CASSLDYKSSWGYTF	TGTGCCAGCAGCTTAGATTACAAAAGTTCCTGGGGCTACACCTTC
NA	many	TRBV7-9	TRBJ1-2	CASSLSTNYGYTF	TGTGCCAGCAGCTTAAGTACAAACTATGGCTACACCTTC
TRBD1	NA	TRBV9	TRBJ2-1	CASSGWGTGGNEQFF	TGTGCCAGCAGCGGATGGGGGACAGGGGGCAATGAGCAGTTCTTC
TRBD1	NA	TRBV20-1	TRBJ2-4	CSAAGTGDIQYF	TGCAGTGCCGCCGGGACAGGGGACATTCAGTACTTC
NA	NA	TRBV12-3/TRBV12-4	TRBJ2-1	CASSFYSDNEQFF	TGTGCCAGCAGTTTCTACTCAGACAATGAGCAGTTCTTC
NA	NA	TRBV29-1	TRBJ2-2	CSVEGRANTGELFF	TGCAGCGTTGAAGGGAGAGCAAACACCGGGGAGCTGTTTTTT
TRBD1	NA	TRBV5-1	TRBJ1-1	CASSVGQGAPEAFF	TGCGCCAGCAGCGTTGGACAGGGGGCACCTGAAGCTTTCTTT
NA	NA	TRBV30	TRBJ2-5	CAWGGASRETQYF	TGTGCCTGGGGGGGGGCTAGCAGGGAGACCCAGTACTTC
TRBD1	NA	TRBV18	TRBJ2-1	CASSPPHRGDEQFF	TGTGCCAGCTCACCACCCCACAGGGGGGATGAGCAGTTCTTC
NA	NA	TRBV9	TRBJ2-3	CASKETSGTDTQYF	TGTGCCAGCAAGGAGACGTCGGGCACAGATACGCAGTATTTT
TRBD1	NA	TRBV6-4	TRBJ1-2	CAGISGGYGYTF	TGTGCCGGCATTTCAGGGGGCTATGGCTACACCTTC
TRBD2	NA	TRBV20-1	TRBJ2-7	CSGTASGRSYEQYF	TGCAGTGGGACGGCGAGCGGGAGGTCCTACGAGCAGTACTTC
NA	NA	TRBV5-5	TRBJ2-7	CASSWSELEQYF	TGTGCCAGCAGCTGGTCCGAACTCGAGCAGTACTTC
TRBD2	NA	TRBV6-5	TRBJ2-3	CASSRRLAGGTDTQYF	TGTGCCAGCAGCCGTCGGCTAGCGGGGGGCACAGATACGCAGTATTTT
NA	NA	TRBV12-3/TRBV12-4	TRBJ1-1	CASSLEVRTEAFF	TGTGCCAGCAGTTTGGAGGTTCGGACTGAAGCTTTCTTT
NA	NA	TRBV6-5	TRBJ2-2	CASSYGSGHGELFF	TGTGCCAGCAGTTACGGGTCAGGGCACGGGGAGCTGTTTTTT
TRBD2	NA	TRBV5-1	TRBJ2-7	CASSGTSGGSLSSFEQYF	TGCGCCAGCAGCGGGACTAGCGGGGGCTCATTGAGCTCCTTCGAGCAGTACTTC
NA	NA	TRBV25-1	TRBJ1-1	CASRGVDGQPNTEAFF	TGTGCCAGCAGGGGGGTTGACGGGCAACCGAACACTGAAGCTTTCTTT
NA	few	TRBV6-5	TRBJ2-5	CASSYGGLGETQYF	TGTGCCAGCAGTTACGGAGGGTTGGGGGAGACCCAGTACTTC
NA	few	TRBV7-3	TRBJ2-5	CASSLATGTRETQYF	TGTGCCAGCAGCTTAGCCACAGGGACGAGGGAGACCCAGTACTTC
NA	NA	TRBV5-5	TRBJ2-5	CASSLSAEQETQYF	TGTGCCAGCAGCTTGTCAGCGGAACAAGAGACCCAGTACTTC
NA	NA	TRBV2	TRBJ2-7	CASSEMSQGLGYEQYF	TGTGCCAGCAGTGAGATGAGTCAGGGGTTAGGTTACGAGCAGTACTTC
NA	NA	TRBV29-1	TRBJ1-2	CSVDGYRVEDDYTF	TGCAGCGTTGATGGGTACAGGGTGGAGGATGACTACACCTTC
NA	NA	TRBV27	TRBJ2-5	CASSLTRQVQETQYF	TGTGCCAGCAGTTTAACACGACAGGTACAAGAGACCCAGTACTTC
NA	few	TRBV13	TRBJ2-7	CASSLAGAMYNEQYF	TGTGCCAGCAGCTTGGCCGGGGCTATGTACAATGAGCAGTACTTC
NA	NA	TRBV12-3/TRBV12-4	TRBJ1-4	CASSLSVGVNEKLFF	TGTGCCAGCAGTTTAAGTGTGGGGGTGAATGAAAAACTGTTTTTT
NA	NA	TRBV28	TRBJ2-5	CARSRRTQETQYF	TGTGCCCGCAGCCGACGGACCCAAGAGACCCAGTACTTC
TRBD2	many	TRBV7-2	TRBJ2-1	CASRGTSGSNEQFF	TGTGCCAGCAGAGGGACTAGCGGGAGTAATGAGCAGTTCTTC
NA	NA	TRBV5-4	TRBJ2-1	CASGLETANEQFF	TGTGCCAGCGGCTTAGAGACAGCCAATGAGCAGTTCTTC
NA	NA	TRBV18	TRBJ1-5	CASSPGSEDQPQHF	TGTGCCAGCTCACCAGGCAGCGAAGATCAGCCCCAGCATTTT